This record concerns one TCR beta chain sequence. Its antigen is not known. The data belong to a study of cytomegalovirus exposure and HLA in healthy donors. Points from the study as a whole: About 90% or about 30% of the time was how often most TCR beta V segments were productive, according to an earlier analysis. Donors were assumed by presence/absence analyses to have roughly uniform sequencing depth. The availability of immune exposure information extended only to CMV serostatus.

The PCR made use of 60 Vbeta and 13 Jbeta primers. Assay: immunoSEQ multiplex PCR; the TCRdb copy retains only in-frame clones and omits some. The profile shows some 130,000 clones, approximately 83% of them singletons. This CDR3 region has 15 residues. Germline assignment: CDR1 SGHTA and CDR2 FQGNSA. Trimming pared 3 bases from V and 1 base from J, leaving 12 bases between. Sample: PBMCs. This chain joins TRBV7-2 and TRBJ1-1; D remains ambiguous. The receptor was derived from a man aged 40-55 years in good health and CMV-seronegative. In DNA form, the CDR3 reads TGTGCCAGCAGCTTCGGAGGGATCGGGAACACTGAAGCTTTCTTT. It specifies CASSFGGIGNTEAFF.